Shown below are 13 T cell receptor beta chains from a single sample sequenced in a study of vaccination and CD4 T cells after COVID-19. The antigens these receptors bind are not known. The treatment is: approximately 9-day PBMC culture with coronavirus spike peptide pools or control peptides (ViraFEST assay). Cultured CD4+ T-cell DNA underwent Oncomine TCR Beta short-read sequencing. TCRdb re-derived calls from the PCR reads in MiXCR, one entry per CDR3 protein. In the table there are 18,000 or so distinct CDR3 sequences, approximately 57% of which are singletons. This specimen consisted of CD4+ T cells from blood, cultured in vitro, obtained before SARS-CoV-2 vaccination. All receptors come from a human donor who had recovered from COVID-19.

This clonotype was found a few times. The chain has TRBV20-1 and TRBJ1-5; possible D gene TRBD1, 5 bases. This CDR3 has 14 residues. CDR1 is DFQATT and CDR2 is SNEGSKA in the germline V gene (reference sequence). V lost 1 base and J 5 bases, leaving 12 bases between the germline ends. The CDR3 nucleotides read TGCAGTGCTAGAGTAGAGTGGGGCTATCAGCCCCAGCATTTT. Translating gives CSARVEWGYQPQHF.

The CDR3 sequence: CASSLWGGTVQETQYF. The DNA of the CDR3 is TGTGCCAGCAGTTTATGGGGCGGGACAGTTCAAGAGACCCAGTACTTC. This chain joins TRBV27 and TRBJ2-5; a weak D match, TRBD1 (7 bases). Germline loops: CDR1 MNHEY, CDR2 SMNVEV (reference sequence). V lost 1 base and J 2 bases, leaving 14 bases between the germline ends. The CDR3 contains 16 residues.

V and J are TRBV20-1 and TRBJ2-5, with TRBD2 identical over 8 bases. Germline lookup yields CDR1 DFQATT and CDR2 SNEGSKA (reference sequence). This CDR3 spans 16 amino acids. The V gene end was trimmed by 3 bases and the J gene end by 2 bases; junction bases not matched to a gene: 11. CDR3 residues: CSASAPTAGGQETQYF. In DNA, the CDR3 is TGCAGTGCTAGCGCTCCCACTGCGGGAGGTCAAGAGACCCAGTACTTC.

The chain combines TRBV11-1 with TRBJ2-2; D unclear. Germline V gene lookup returns CDR1 SGHAT and CDR2 FQDESV (reference sequence). With 1 base removed from V and 7 bases from J, the gap between germline ends came to 4 bases. The CDR3 contains 12 residues. The CDR3 nucleotides are TGTGCCAGCAGCTTAGGGATCGGGGAGCTGTTTTTT. Amino acids: CASSLGIGELFF.

The chain employs TRBV20-1 and TRBJ2-3; maybe TRBD2 (6 bases). The CDR3 runs to 14 residues. V shed 2 bases and J shed 14 bases, with 23 bases lying between them. In germline, CDR1 is DFQATT, CDR2 SNEGSKA (reference sequence). This chain's CDR3 is CSARSVMGLPLVYF. As DNA, the CDR3 is TGCAGTGCTAGAAGTGTCATGGGACTTCCCTTGGTGTATTTT.

The genes are TRBV7-8 and TRBJ2-3; D unclear. The CDR3 has 12 amino acids. Trimming pared 5 bases from V and 2 bases from J, leaving 5 bases between. Germline lookup yields CDR1 SGHVS and CDR2 FQNEAQ. CDR3 in amino acids: CASSPITDTQYF. In nucleotides, the CDR3 is TGTGCCAGCAGCCCGATCACAGATACGCAGTATTTT.

This clonotype was recorded a few times. For the CDR3, the DNA is TGTGCCAGCAGTTTAATTCGAGCAGGTGAAAAACTGTTTTTT. Its protein product is CASSLIRAGEKLFF. The chain combines TRBV6-5 with TRBJ1-4; D gene unclear. The CDR3 has 14 residues. V lost 4 bases and J lost 7, with 13 bases in between. Germline loops: CDR1 MNHEY, CDR2 SVGAGI.

The CDR3 is CASGRTGDYGYTF. The CDR3 region has the DNA TGTGCCAGCGGGAGGACCGGGGACTATGGCTACACCTTC. The chain has TRBV6-1 and TRBJ1-2; D not certain. V was cut by 8 bases and J by 3 bases, with 13 bases left in between. Germline V gene data show CDR1 as MNHNS and CDR2 as SASEGT. CDR3 size: 13 residues.

The V and J genes are TRBV11-3 and TRBJ2-2; 9 bases agree with TRBD2. V lost 5 bases, J lost 1 base, and 8 bases stayed unmatched. This CDR3 has 17 residues. Per germline, CDR1 SGHNT and CDR2 YENEEA. The CDR3 region has the DNA TGTGCCAGCAGCCCGGTAGCGGGAGCGGGGAACACCGGGGAGCTGTTTTTT. Translated, it gives CASSPVAGAGNTGELFF.

This clonotype came up once. This chain uses TRBV4-3 with TRBJ2-7; maybe TRBD2 (6 bases). This CDR3 has 13 residues. The germline gives CDR1 LGHNA, CDR2 YSLEER. V lost 3 bases to trimming and J lost 4 bases, with 10 bases between them. DNA of the CDR3: TGCGCCAGCAGCCAGGACTACCCTTACGAGCAGTACTTC. Protein: CASSQDYPYEQYF.

The chain recombines TRBV24-1 with TRBJ2-7, with a tentative D call TRBD1 (5 bases). The CDR3 is made up of 15 amino acids. V dropped 4 bases and J dropped 1 base, with 13 bases sitting between them. The germline CDR1 and CDR2 sequences are KGHDR and SFDVKD. This CDR3 reads CATSDHQGSSYEQYF. The CDR3 DNA is TGTGCCACCAGTGACCACCAGGGCTCTTCCTACGAGCAGTACTTC.

The chain combines TRBV6-1 with TRBJ2-1; no reliable D call. Per germline, CDR1 MNHNS and CDR2 SASEGT. Trimming shortened V by 6 bases and J by 2 bases, and 14 bases separated the two germline ends. The CDR3 runs to 15 residues. This CDR3 reads CASSSWVGPYNEQFF. As DNA, the CDR3 is TGTGCCAGCAGCTCATGGGTTGGCCCCTACAATGAGCAGTTCTTC.

V and J are TRBV28 and TRBJ1-5; D may be TRBD1 (6 bases). Trimming removed 6 bases at V and 1 base at J, with 16 bases between. In germline, CDR1 is MDHEN, CDR2 SYDVKM. CDR3 size: 16 residues. The CDR3 spells CASSPLRGASNQPQHF. CDR3 nucleotides: TGTGCCAGCAGCCCCTTGAGGGGGGCCAGCAATCAGCCCCAGCATTTT.